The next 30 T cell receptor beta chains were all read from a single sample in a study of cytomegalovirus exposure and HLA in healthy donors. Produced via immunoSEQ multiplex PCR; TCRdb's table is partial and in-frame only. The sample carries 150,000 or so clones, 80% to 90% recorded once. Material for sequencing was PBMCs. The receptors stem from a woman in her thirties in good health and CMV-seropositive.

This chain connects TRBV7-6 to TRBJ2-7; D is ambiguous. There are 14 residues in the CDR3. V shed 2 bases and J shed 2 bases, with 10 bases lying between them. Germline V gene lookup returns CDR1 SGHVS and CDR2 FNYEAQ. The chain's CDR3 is CASSLMAGTYEQYF. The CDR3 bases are TGTGCCAGCAGCTTAATGGCAGGTACCTACGAGCAGTACTTC.

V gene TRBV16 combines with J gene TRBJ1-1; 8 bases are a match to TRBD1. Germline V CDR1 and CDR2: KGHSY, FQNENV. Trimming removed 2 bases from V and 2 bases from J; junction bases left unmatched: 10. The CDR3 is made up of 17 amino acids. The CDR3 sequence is CASSQQRRGLRNTEAFF. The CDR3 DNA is TGTGCCAGCAGCCAACAACGCAGGGGGCTTCGAAACACTGAAGCTTTCTTT.

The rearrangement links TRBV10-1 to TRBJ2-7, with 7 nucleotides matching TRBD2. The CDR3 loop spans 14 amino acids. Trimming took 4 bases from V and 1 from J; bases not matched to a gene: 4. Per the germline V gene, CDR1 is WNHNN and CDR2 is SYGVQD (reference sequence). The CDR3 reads CASSAGTTSYEQYF. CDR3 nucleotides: TGCGCCAGCAGTGCGGGGACTACGTCCTACGAGCAGTACTTC.

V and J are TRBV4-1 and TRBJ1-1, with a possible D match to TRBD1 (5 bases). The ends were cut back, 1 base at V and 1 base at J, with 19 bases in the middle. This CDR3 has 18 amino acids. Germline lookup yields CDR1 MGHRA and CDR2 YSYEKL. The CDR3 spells CASSQVVPKGVRNTEAFF. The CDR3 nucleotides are TGCGCCAGCAGCCAAGTCGTCCCTAAAGGGGTACGGAACACTGAAGCTTTCTTT.

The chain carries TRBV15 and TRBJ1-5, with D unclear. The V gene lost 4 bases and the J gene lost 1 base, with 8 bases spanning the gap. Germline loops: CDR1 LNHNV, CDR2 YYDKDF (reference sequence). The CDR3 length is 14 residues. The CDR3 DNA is TGTGCCACCAGCATCCAGCGGAGCAATCAGCCCCAGCATTTT. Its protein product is CATSIQRSNQPQHF.

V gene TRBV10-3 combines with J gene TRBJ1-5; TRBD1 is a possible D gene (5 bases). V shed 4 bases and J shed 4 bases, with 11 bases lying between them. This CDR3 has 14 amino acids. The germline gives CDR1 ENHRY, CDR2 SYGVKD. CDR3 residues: CAISGVRGNQPQHF. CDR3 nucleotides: TGTGCCATCAGTGGCGTACGGGGGAATCAGCCCCAGCATTTT.

Written as DNA, the CDR3 is TGTGCCAGCAGCTTAGCCCCGACAGGGGATAGCAATCAGCCCCAGCATTTT. Protein sequence: CASSLAPTGDSNQPQHF. This chain connects TRBV7-9 to TRBJ1-5; 8 bases are a match to TRBD1. V lost 0 bases, J lost 0 bases, and 4 bases stayed unmatched. This CDR3 spans 17 amino acids. Germline values: CDR1 SEHNR, CDR2 FQNEAQ (reference sequence).

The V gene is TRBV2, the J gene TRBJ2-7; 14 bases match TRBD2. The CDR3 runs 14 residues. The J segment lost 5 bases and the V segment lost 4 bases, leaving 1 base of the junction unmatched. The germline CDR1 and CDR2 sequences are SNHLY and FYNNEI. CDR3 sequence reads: CASSGGLAGDEQYF. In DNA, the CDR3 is TGTGCCAGCAGTGGGGGACTAGCGGGAGACGAGCAGTACTTC.

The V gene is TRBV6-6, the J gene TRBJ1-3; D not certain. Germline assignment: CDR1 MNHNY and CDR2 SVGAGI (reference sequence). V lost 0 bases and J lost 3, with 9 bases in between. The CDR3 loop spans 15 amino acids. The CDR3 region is CASSYSGEGGNTIYF. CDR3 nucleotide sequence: TGTGCCAGCAGTTACTCCGGGGAGGGTGGAAACACCATATATTTT.

This CDR3 reads CAISEGQGNTEQYF. The CDR3 coding sequence is TGTGCCATCAGCGAGGGACAGGGGAATACCGAGCAGTACTTC. J is TRBJ2-7 and V is TRBV10-3, with 10 bases that match TRBD1. CDR3 length: 14 residues. V gave up 6 bases and J gave up 6 bases; unmatched junction bases: 8. Germline V gives CDR1 ENHRY, CDR2 SYGVKD.

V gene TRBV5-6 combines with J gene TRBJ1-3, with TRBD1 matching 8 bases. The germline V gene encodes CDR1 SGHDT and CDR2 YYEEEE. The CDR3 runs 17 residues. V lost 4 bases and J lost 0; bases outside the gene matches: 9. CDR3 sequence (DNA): TGTGCCAGCAGCCTCAGACAGGGGATTAGCTCTGGAAACACCATATATTTT. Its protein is CASSLRQGISSGNTIYF. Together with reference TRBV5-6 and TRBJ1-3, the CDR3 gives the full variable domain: DAGVTQSPTHLIKTRGQQVTLRCSPKSGHDTVSWYQQALGQGPQFIFQYYEEEERQRGNFPDRFSGHQFPNYSSELNVNALLLGDSALYLCASSLRQGISSGNTIYFGEGSWLTVV.

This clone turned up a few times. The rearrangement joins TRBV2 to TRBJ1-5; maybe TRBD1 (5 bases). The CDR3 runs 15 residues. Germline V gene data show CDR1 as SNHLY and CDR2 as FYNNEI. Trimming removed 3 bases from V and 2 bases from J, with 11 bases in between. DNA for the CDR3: TGTGCCAGCAGTGAGCAGGGATCTGGCAATCAGCCCCAGCATTTT. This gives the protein CASSEQGSGNQPQHF.

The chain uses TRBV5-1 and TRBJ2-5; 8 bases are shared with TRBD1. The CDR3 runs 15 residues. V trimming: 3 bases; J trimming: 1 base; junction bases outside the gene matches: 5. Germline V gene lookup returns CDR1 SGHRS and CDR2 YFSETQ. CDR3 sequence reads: CASSSKGQGQETQYF. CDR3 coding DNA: TGCGCCAGCAGCTCTAAAGGACAGGGCCAAGAGACCCAGTACTTC.

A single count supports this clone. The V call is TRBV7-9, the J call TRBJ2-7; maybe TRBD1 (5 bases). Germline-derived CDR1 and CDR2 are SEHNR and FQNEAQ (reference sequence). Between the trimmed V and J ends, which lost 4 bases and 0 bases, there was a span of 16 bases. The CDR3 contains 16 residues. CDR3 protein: CASSSPDTPDSYEQYF. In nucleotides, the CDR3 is TGTGCCAGCAGCTCCCCGGACACACCAGACTCCTACGAGCAGTACTTC.

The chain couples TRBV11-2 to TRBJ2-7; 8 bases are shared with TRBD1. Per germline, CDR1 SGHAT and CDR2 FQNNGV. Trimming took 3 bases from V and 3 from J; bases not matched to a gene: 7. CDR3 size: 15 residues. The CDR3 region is CASSFRTGRGYEQYF. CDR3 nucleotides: TGTGCCAGCAGCTTCAGGACAGGGAGAGGCTACGAGCAGTACTTC. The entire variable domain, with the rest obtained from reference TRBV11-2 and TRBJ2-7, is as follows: EAGVAQSPRYKIIEKRQSVAFWCNPISGHATLYWYQQILGQGPKLLIQFQNNGVVDDSQLPKDRFSAERLKGVDSTLKIQPAKLEDSAVYLCASSFRTGRGYEQYFGPGTRLTVT.

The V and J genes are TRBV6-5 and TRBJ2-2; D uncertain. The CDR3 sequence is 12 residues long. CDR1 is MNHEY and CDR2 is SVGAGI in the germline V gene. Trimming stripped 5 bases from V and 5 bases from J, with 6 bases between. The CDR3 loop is CASSKRTGELFF. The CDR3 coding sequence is TGTGCCAGCAGTAAGAGGACCGGGGAGCTGTTTTTT.

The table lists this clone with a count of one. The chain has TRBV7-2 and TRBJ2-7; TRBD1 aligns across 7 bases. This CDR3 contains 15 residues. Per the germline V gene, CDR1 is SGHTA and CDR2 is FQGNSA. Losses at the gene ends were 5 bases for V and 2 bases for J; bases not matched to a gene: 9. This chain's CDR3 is CASSQSRQGPYEQYF. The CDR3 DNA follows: TGTGCCAGCAGCCAATCGAGACAGGGCCCCTACGAGCAGTACTTC.

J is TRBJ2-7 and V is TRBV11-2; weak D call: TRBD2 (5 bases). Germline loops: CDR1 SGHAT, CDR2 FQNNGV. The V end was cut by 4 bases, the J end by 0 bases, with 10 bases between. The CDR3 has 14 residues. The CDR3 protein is CASSSDFTSYEQYF. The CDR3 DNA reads TGTGCCAGCAGCTCGGACTTTACCTCCTACGAGCAGTACTTC. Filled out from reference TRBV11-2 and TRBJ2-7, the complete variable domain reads EAGVAQSPRYKIIEKRQSVAFWCNPISGHATLYWYQQILGQGPKLLIQFQNNGVVDDSQLPKDRFSAERLKGVDSTLKIQPAKLEDSAVYLCASSSDFTSYEQYFGPGTRLTVT.

CDR3 amino acids: CASSLARGGNEQFF. The CDR3 DNA is TGTGCCAGCAGCTTAGCGAGGGGAGGAAATGAGCAGTTCTTC. The chain joins TRBV7-6 to TRBJ2-1, with D possibly being TRBD2 (6 bases). Germline V CDR1 and CDR2: SGHVS, FNYEAQ. The CDR3 covers 14 residues. The V end was cut by 0 bases, the J end by 7 bases, with 10 bases between.

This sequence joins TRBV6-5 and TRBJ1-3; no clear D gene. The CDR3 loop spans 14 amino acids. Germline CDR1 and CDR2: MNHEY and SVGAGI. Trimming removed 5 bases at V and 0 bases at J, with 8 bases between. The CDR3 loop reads CASSQQVSGNTIYF. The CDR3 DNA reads TGTGCCAGCAGTCAACAAGTCTCTGGAAACACCATATATTTT.

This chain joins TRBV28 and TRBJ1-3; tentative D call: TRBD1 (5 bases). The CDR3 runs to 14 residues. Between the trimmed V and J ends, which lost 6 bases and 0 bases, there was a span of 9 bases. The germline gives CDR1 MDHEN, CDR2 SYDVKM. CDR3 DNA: TGTGCCAGCAGGGGCACAGGCTCTGGAAACACCATATATTTT. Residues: CASRGTGSGNTIYF.

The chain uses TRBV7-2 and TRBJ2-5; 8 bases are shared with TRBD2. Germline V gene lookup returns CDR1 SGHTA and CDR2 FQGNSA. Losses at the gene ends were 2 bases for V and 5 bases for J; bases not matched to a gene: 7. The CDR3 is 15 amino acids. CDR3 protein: CASSLNGGEWETQYF. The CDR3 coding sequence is TGTGCCAGCAGCTTAAACGGGGGGGAGTGGGAGACCCAGTACTTC.

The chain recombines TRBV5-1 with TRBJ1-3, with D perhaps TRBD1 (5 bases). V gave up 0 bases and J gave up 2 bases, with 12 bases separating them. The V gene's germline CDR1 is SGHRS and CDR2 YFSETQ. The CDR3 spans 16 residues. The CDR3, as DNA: TGCGCCAGCAGCTTGGGAGCAGCAGGGACTGGAAACACCATATATTTT. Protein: CASSLGAAGTGNTIYF.

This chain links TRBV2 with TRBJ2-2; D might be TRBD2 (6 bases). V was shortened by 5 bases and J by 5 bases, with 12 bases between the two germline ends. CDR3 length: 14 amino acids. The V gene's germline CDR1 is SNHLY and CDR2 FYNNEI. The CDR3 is CASSLGGTTGELFF. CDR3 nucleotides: TGTGCCAGCAGTCTGGGGGGAACTACCGGGGAGCTGTTTTTT.

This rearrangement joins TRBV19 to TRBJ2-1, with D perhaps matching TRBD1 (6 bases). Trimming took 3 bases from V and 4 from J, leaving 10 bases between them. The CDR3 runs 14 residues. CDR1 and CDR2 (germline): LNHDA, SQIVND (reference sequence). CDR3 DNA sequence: TGTGCCAGTAGTATCAGGGACACGTACAATGAGCAGTTCTTC. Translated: CASSIRDTYNEQFF.

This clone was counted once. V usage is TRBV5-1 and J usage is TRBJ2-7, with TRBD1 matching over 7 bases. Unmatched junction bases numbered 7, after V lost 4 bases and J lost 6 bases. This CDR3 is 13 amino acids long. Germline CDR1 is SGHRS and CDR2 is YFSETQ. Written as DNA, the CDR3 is TGCGCCAGCAGCAGGGACAGTGCGGGCGAGCAGTACTTC. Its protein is CASSRDSAGEQYF.

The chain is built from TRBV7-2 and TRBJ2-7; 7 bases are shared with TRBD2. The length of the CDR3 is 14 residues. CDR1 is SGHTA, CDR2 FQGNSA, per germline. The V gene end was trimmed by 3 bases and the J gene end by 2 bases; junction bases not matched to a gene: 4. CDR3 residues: CASSFSGPTYEQYF. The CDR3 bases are TGTGCCAGCAGCTTTAGCGGGCCCACCTACGAGCAGTACTTC.

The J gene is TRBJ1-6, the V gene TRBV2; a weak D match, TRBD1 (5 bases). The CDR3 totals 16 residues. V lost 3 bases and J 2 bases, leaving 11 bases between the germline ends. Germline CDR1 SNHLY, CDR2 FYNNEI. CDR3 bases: TGTGCCAGCAGTGAGCAACAGGAGACCTATAATTCACCCCTCCACTTT. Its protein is CASSEQQETYNSPLHF. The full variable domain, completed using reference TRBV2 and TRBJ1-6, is EPEVTQTPSHQVTQMGQEVILRCVPISNHLYFYWYRQILGQKVEFLVSFYNNEISEKSEIFDDQFSVERPDGSNFTLKIRSTKLEDSAMYFCASSEQQETYNSPLHFGNGTRLTVT.

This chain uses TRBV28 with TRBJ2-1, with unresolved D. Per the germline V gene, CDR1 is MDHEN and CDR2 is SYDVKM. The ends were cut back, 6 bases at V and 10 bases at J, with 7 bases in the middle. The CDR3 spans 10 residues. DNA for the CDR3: TGTGCCAGCAGCCTGACAGAGCAGTTCTTC. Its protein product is CASSLTEQFF. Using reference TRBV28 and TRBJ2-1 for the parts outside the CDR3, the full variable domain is DVKVTQSSRYLVKRTGEKVFLECVQDMDHENMFWYRQDPGLGLRLIYFSYDVKMKEKGDIPEGYSVSREKKERFSLILESASTNQTSMYLCASSLTEQFFGPGTRLTVL.

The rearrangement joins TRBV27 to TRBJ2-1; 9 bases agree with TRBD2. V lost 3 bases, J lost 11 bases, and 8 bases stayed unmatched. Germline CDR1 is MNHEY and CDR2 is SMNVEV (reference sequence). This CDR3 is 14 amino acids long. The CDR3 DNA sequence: TGTGCCAGCAGTTTCGGGCTAGCGGGGAATCAGCAGTTCTTC. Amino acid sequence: CASSFGLAGNQQFF.